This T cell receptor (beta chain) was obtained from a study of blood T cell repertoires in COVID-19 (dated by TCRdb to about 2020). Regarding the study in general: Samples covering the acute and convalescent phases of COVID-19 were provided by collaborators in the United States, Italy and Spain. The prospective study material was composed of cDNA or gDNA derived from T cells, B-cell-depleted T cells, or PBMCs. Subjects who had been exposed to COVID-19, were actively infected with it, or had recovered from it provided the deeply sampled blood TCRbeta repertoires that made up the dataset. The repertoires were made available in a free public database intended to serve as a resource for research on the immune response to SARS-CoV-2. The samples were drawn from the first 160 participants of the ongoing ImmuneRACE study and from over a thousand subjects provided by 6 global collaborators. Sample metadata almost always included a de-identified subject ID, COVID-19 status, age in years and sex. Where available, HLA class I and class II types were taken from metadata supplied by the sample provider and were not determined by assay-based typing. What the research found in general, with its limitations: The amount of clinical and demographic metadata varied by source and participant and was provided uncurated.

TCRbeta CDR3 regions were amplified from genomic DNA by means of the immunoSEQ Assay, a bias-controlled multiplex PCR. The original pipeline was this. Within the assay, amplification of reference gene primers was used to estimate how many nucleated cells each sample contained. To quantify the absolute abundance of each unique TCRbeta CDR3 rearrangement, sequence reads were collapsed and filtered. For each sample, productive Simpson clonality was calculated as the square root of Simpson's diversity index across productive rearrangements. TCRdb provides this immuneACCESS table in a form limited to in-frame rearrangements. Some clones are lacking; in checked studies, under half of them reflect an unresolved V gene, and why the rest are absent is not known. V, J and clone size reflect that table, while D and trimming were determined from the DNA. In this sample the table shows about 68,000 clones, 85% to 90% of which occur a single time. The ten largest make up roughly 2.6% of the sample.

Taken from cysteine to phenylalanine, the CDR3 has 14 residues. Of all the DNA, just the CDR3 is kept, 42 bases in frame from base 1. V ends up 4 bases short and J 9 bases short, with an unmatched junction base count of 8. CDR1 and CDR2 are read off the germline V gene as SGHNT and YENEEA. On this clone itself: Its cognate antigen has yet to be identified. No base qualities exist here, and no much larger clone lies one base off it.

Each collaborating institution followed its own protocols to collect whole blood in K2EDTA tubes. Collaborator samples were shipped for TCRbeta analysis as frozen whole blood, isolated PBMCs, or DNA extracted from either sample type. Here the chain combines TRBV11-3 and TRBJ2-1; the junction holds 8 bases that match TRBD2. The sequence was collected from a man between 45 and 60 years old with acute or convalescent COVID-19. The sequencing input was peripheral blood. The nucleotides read TGTGCCAGCAGCTCCAGCGGGGGCTTCAGTGAGCAGTTCTTC. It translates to CASSSSGGFSEQFF.